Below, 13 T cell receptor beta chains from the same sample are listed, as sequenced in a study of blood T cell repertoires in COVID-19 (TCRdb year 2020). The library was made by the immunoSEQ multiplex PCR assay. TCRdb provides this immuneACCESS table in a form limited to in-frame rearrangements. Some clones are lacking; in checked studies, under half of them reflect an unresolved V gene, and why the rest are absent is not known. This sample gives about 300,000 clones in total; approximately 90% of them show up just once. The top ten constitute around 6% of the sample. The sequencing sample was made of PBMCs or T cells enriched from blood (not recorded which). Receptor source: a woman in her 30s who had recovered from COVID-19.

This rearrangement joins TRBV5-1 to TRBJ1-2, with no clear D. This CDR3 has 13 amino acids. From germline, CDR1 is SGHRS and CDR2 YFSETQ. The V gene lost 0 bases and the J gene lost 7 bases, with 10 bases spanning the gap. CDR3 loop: CASSLDGVGGYTF. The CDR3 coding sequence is TGCGCCAGCAGCTTGGACGGGGTCGGTGGCTACACCTTC.

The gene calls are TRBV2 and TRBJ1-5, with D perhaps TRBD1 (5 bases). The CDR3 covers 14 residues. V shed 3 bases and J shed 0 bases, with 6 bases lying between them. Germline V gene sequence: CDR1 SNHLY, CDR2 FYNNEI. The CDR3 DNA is TGTGCCAGCAGTGAGGGACTTAGCAATCAGCCCCAGCATTTT. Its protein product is CASSEGLSNQPQHF.

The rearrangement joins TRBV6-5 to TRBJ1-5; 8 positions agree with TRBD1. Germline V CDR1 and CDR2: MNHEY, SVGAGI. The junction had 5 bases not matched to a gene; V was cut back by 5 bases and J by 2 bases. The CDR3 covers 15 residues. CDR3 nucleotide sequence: TGTGCCAGCAGTAATGGACAGGGAGGCAATCAGCCCCAGCATTTT. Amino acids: CASSNGQGGNQPQHF.

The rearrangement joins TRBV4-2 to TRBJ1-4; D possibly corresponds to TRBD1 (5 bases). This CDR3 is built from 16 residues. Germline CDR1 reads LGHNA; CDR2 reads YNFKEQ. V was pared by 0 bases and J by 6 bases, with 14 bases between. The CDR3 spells CASSQDDGGVDEKLFF. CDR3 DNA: TGTGCCAGCAGCCAAGATGATGGGGGGGTAGATGAAAAACTGTTTTTT.

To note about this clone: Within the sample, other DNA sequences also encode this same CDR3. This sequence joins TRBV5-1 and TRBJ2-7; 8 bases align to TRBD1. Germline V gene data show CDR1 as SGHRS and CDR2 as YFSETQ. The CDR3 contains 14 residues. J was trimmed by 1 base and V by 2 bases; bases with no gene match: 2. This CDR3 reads CASSFGQGSYEQYF. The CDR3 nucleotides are TGCGCCAGCAGCTTCGGACAGGGTTCCTACGAGCAGTACTTC.

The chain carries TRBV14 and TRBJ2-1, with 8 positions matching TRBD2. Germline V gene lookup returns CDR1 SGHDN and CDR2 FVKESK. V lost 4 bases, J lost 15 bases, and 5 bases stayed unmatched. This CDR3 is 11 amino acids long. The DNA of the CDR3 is TGTGCCAGCAGCCCCGGGGGGGTTCCGTTCTTC. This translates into CASSPGGVPFF.

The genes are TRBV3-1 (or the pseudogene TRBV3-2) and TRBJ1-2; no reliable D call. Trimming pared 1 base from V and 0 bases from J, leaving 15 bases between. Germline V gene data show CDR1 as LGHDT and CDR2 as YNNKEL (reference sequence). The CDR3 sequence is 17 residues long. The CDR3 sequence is CASSQGGPRPTNYGYTF. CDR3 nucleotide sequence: TGTGCCAGCAGCCAAGGAGGGCCCCGGCCAACTAACTATGGCTACACCTTC.

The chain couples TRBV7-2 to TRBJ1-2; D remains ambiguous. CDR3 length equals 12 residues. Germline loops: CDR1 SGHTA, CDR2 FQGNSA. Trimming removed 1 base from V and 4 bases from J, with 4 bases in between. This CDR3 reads CASSLELYGYTF. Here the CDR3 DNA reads TGTGCCAGCAGCTTAGAGCTCTATGGCTACACCTTC. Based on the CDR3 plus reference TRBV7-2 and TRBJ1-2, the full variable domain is GAGVSQSPSNKVTEKGKDVELRCDPISGHTALYWYRQSLGQGLEFLIYFQGNSAPDKSGLPSDRFSAERTGGSVSTLTIQRTQQEDSAVYLCASSLELYGYTFGSGTRLTVV.

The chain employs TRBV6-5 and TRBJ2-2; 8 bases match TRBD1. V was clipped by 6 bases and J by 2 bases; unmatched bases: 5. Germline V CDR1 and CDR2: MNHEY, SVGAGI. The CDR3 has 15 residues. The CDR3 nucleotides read TGTGCCAGCAGCCACGACAGGGGTAACACCGGGGAGCTGTTTTTT. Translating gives CASSHDRGNTGELFF.

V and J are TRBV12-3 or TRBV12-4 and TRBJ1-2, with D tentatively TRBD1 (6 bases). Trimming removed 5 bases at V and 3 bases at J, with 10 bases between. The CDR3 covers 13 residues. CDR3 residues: CASSITGYYGYTF. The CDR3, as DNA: TGTGCCAGCAGTATTACAGGGTACTATGGCTACACCTTC.

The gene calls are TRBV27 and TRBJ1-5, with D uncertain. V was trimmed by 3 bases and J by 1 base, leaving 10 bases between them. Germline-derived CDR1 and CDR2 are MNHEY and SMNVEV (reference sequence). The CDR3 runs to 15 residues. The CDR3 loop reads CASSFEGASNQPQHF. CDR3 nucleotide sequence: TGTGCCAGCAGTTTTGAGGGTGCGAGCAATCAGCCCCAGCATTTT.

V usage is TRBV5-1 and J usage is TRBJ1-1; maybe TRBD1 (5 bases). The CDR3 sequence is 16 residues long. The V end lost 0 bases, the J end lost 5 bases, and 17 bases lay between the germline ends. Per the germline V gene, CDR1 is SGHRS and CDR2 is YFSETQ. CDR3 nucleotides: TGCGCCAGCAGCTTGGTCTCTCAGGGTTTGCGAACTGAAGCTTTCTTT. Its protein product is CASSLVSQGLRTEAFF.

The CDR3 protein is CASSLGYGGGASNEQFF. The DNA for the CDR3 is TGCGCCAGCAGCTTGGGCTATGGCGGGGGGGCGAGCAATGAGCAGTTCTTC. The V call is TRBV5-1, the J call TRBJ2-1, with 9 positions matching TRBD2. With V trimmed by 0 bases and J by 6 bases, 10 bases remained unmatched. The CDR3 totals 17 residues. Germline V gene lookup returns CDR1 SGHRS and CDR2 YFSETQ.